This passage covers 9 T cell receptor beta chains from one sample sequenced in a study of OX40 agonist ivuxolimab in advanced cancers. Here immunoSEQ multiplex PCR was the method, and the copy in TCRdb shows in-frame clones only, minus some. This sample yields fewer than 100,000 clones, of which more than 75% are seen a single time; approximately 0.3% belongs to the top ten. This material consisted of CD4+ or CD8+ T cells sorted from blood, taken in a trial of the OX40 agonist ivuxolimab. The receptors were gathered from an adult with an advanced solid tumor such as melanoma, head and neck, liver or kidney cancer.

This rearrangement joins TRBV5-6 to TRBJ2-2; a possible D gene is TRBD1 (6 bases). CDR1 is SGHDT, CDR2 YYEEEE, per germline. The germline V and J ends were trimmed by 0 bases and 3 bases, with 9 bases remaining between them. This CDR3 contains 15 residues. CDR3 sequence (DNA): TGTGCCAGCAGCTTGGGAACAGGGTACACCGGGGAGCTGTTTTTT. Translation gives CASSLGTGYTGELFF. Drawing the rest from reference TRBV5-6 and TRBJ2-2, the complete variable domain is DAGVTQSPTHLIKTRGQQVTLRCSPKSGHDTVSWYQQALGQGPQFIFQYYEEEERQRGNFPDRFSGHQFPNYSSELNVNALLLGDSALYLCASSLGTGYTGELFFGEGSRLTVL.

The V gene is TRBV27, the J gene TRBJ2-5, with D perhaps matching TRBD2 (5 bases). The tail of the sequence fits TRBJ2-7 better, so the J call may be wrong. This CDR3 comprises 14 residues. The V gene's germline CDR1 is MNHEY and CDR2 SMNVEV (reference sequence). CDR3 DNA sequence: TGTGCCAGCAGTCCCTCGGGGTGGTTCTACGAGCAGTACTTC. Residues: CASSPSGWFYEQYF.

The CDR3 reads CASSQQPTASGANVLTF. The CDR3 DNA is TGCGCCAGCAGCCAACAACCGACAGCCTCTGGGGCCAACGTCCTGACTTTC. The chain carries TRBV4-1 and TRBJ2-6; D possibly corresponds to TRBD1 (5 bases). The CDR3 is made up of 17 amino acids. Germline-derived CDR1 and CDR2 are MGHRA and YSYEKL. Trimming pared 2 bases from V and 0 bases from J, leaving 11 bases between.

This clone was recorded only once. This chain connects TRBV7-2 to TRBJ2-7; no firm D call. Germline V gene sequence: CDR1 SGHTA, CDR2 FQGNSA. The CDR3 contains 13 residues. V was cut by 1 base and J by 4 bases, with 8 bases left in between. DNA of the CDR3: TGTGCCAGCAGCTTAGGCGTCTTTTACGAGCAGTACTTC. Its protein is CASSLGVFYEQYF.

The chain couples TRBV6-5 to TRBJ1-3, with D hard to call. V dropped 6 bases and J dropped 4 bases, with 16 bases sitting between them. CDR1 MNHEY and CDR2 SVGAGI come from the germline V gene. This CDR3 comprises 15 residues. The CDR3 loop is CASSKNPTGGNTIYF. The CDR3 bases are TGTGCCAGCAGCAAAAATCCCACTGGCGGAAACACCATATATTTT.

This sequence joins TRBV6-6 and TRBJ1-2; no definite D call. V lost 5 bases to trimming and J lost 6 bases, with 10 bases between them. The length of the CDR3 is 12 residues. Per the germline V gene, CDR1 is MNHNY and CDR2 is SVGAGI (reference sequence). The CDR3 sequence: CASSKTGDGYTF. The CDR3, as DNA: TGTGCCAGCAGTAAGACGGGAGATGGCTACACCTTC.

CDR3 sequence reads: CASRTQRQDYEQYF. The CDR3 region has the DNA TGTGCCAGCAGAACCCAGCGACAGGACTACGAGCAGTACTTC. The chain carries TRBV5-4 and TRBJ2-7, with D possibly matching TRBD1 (6 bases). This CDR3 is built from 14 residues. The V end lost 5 bases, the J end lost 3 bases, and 15 bases lay between the germline ends. Germline values: CDR1 SGHNT, CDR2 YYREEE (reference sequence).

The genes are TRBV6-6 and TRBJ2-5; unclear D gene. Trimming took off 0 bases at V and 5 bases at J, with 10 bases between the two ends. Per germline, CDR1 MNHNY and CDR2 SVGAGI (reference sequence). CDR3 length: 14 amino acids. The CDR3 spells CASSYSGSRETQYF. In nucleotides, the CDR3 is TGTGCCAGCAGTTACTCAGGGTCGCGGGAGACCCAGTACTTC.

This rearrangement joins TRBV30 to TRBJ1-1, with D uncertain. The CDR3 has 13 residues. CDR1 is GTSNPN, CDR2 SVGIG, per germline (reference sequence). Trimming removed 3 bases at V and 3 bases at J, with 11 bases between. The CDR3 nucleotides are TGTGCCTGGAGAGCCCAGGCGTACACTGAAGCTTTCTTT. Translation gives CAWRAQAYTEAFF.